This T cell receptor (beta chain) was retrieved from a study of T cells in Graves' hyperthyroidism and ophthalmopathy. Study results and caveats: Most clonotypes expanded in the thyroid (above 0.001) were also present in blood.

Trimming removed 4 bases from V and 6 bases from J; junction bases left unmatched: 7. This CDR3 contains 15 residues. Germline assignment: CDR1 LGHDT and CDR2 YNNKEL (reference sequence). RNA transcripts served as the template for amplifying TCR beta CDR3 regions. Initially, a first-round RT-PCR of the TCR CDR3 employed the HTBI primer set. TCRdb re-called the multiplex PCR reads with MiXCR, one entry per CDR3 protein. The sample gives some 400,000 distinct CDR3 sequences, approximately 15% of which show up once; approximately 11% is in the top ten. This clonotype came up many times. Antigen specificity is unknown.

Input material: blood. V is TRBV3-1 and J is TRBJ2-2, with 8 positions matching TRBD1. This clonotype was sampled from a woman aged 60-70 years with Graves' hyperthyroidism. This CDR3 reads CASSLDRGKSGELFF. The CDR3 coding sequence is TGTGCCAGCAGCCTAGACAGGGGAAAATCCGGGGAGCTGTTTTTT.